The entry that follows covers one T cell receptor (beta chain) sequence. Antigen: not known. The data were obtained in a study of shared clonotypes between healthy human individuals. V lost 7 bases, J lost 5 bases, and 11 bases lay in between. CDR1 is MNHEY and CDR2 is SVGAGI in the germline V gene. The CDR3 sequence is 13 residues long. General study findings and limits: Clonotypes shared by all four sorted-subset donors had higher generation probabilities than non-shared clonotypes.

Positive CCR7 selection of CD45RO-negative cells yielded the naive CD8 cells, and terminally differentiated effector memory CD45RA+ cells were excluded. The protocol was immunoSEQ multiplex PCR, while the TCRdb copy is restricted to in-frame clones and leaves out a portion. The table includes hundreds of thousands of clones, roughly 98% detected once. Source material: naive CD8+ T cells sorted from blood. The sequence derives from a man aged 25-40 years in good health. The chain couples TRBV6-5 to TRBJ2-2, with D hard to call. The CDR3 region is CASTPDPTGELFF. The CDR3 DNA reads TGTGCCAGCACCCCGGACCCTACCGGGGAGCTGTTTTTT.